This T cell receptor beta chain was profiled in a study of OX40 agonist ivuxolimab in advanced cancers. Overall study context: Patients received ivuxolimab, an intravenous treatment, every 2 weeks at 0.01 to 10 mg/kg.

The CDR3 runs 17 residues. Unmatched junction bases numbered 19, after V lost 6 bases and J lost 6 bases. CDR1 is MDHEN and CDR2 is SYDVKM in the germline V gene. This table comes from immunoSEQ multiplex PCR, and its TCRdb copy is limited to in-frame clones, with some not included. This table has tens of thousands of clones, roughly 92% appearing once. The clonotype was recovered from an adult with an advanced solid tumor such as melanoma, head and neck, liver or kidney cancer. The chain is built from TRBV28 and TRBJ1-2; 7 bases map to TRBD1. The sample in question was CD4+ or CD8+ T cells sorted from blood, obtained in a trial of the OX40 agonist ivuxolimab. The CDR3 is CASSPRTGAPGWNGYTF. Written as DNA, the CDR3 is TGTGCCAGCAGCCCCAGAACAGGGGCCCCGGGTTGGAATGGCTACACCTTC.